This T cell receptor beta chain was sequenced for a study of T cells in Graves' hyperthyroidism and ophthalmopathy. Study-level findings and limits: Blood also contained most expanded thyroid clonotypes above 0.001.

Per germline, CDR1 MNHEY and CDR2 SVGAGI. CDR3 length: 12 residues. This clonotype was seen ten or more times. Antigen: not known. Its ends do not fully match the called genes, so a read error is possible. RNA transcripts gave rise to amplified TCR beta CDR3 regions. First-round RT-PCR of the TCR CDR3 relied on the HTBI primer set. Via MiXCR, TCRdb re-called the multiplex PCR reads, giving one row per CDR3 protein. Of fewer than 750,000 distinct CDR3 sequences in the sample, around 15% are singletons; the top ten hold approximately 4.3%. The chain recombines TRBV6-5 with TRBJ1-2, with D unclear. This receptor was taken from a middle-aged woman with Graves' ophthalmopathy. Sequenced sample: blood. Here the CDR3 reads CASTYLGGGYTF. As DNA, the CDR3 is TGTGCCAGCACTTACCTCGGTGGTGGCTACACCTTC.